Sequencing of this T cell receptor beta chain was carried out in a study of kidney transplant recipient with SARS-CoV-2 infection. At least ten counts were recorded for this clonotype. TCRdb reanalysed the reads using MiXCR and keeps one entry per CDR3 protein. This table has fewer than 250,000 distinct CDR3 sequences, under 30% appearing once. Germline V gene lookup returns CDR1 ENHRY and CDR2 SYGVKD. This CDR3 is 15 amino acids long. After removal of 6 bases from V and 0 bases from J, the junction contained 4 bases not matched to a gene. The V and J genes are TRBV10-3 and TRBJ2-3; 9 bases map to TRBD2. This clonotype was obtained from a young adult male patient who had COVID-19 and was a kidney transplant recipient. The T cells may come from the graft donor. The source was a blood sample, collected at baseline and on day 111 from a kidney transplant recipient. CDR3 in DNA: TGTGCCATCAGAGCCGGGACTAGCAGCACAGATACGCAGTATTTT. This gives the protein CAIRAGTSSTDTQYF.